This entry concerns a single T cell receptor (beta chain). Its recognized antigen is unknown. No base quality values were provided; no much bigger clone lies one nucleotide off. This sample is part of a study of spatial heterogeneity in lung cancer (dated by TCRdb to about 2019). The study in broad terms: Samples were obtained from approximately 76 patients with early-stage, untreated non-small cell lung cancer from the lung TRACERx cohort. TCR repertoire features were related to nonsynonymous mutation counts determined by whole-exome sequencing of tumor tissue. More beta-chain than alpha-chain transcripts were consistently detected, likely reflecting higher beta-chain transcript abundance. At surgery, both alpha and beta chains were TCR-sequenced in 200 to 250 tumor regions, roughly 64 matched nontumor lung samples and a few dozen PBMC samples. In the raw uncorrected reads, each unique combination of TCR and UMI appeared more than ten times on average. In non-small cell lung cancer, the study made a quantitative comparison of TCR alpha and beta repertoires among multiple tumor regions, matched nontumor lung and blood. Follow-up PBMC samples were sequenced whenever the samples were available, and the median time to follow-up was about 2 years after resection. Here is what the overall study found, with its caveats: Ubiquitous expanded tumor TCRs were found in blood more often at tumor resection than at routine follow-up. Confirming at a functional level the hypothesis that regional TCRs recognize regional mutations was considered to require additional single-cell paired TCR alpha and beta sequencing. Comparisons of baseline and follow-up blood repertoires included only approximately 14 patients.

Sample time point, as interpreted from the label and publication: blood at routine non-recurrence follow-up after resection. For TCR sequencing, whole RNA was extracted from tumor and nontumor lung tissue, or from cryopreserved PBMC samples, and no cell sorting was done. Patients were selected for TCR sequencing only if sufficient RNA was available from at least two tumor regions. Cut back by 4 bases and 2 bases, the V and J ends lie 12 bases apart. The CDR3 starts with the cysteine, ends with the phenylalanine, and has 15 residues. Of the read, only the CDR3 DNA is kept; its 45 bases are in frame from base 1. The germline V gene sets CDR1 to KGHDR and CDR2 to SFDVKD. To prepare the library, 5' RACE was applied. The instrument was a NextSeq 500. To allow correction of PCR and sequencing errors, the TCR library protocol tagged every TCR cDNA molecule with a unique molecular identifier. For the original study's pipeline: TCR identification, UMI-based error correction and CDR3 extraction were performed with Decombinator tools. Expanded TCRs were defined as those above a frequency of 2 per 1,000, corresponding to the top 1% of the tumor frequency distribution. Rényi diversity was computed with the R vegan package after subsampling each repertoire 100 times to 5,000 TCRs. To build CDR3 similarity networks, amino acid triplet string-kernel similarity was used, and CDR3s were connected when their pairwise similarity was above 0.82. TCRdb redid the processing of the public reads, applying fastp at Q25 and MiXCR, and retained in-frame beta chains. Each entry merges the rows of one CDR3 protein and shows their most common DNA and genes. TCRdb assigned the V and J calls; the authors' analysis was not used. Recorded for this sample are about 52,000 distinct CDR3 sequences; 7.4% of them occurred a single time. 35% of the sample is held by the ten biggest clonotypes.

This sequence originates from a female donor with early-stage non-small cell lung cancer. Sample: PBMCs, taken at follow-up. The rearrangement joined TRBV24-1 to TRBJ2-3, and the D gene may be TRBD2, 6 bases matching. For the CDR3, the sequence is CATSEAGSPTDTQYF. The nucleotide sequence reads as follows: TGTGCCACCAGTGAGGCCGGGAGCCCCACAGATACGCAGTATTTT.